The clone carrying this T cell receptor beta chain was detected once. The antigen is not known. CDR1 and CDR2 from the germline V gene are MNHNY and SVGAGI (reference sequence). This CDR3 comprises 14 residues. With 6 bases clipped from V and 3 bases from J, the junction kept 8 bases outside the gene matches. The sample originates from a study of Tregs in tolerant kidney transplant recipients. Overall study: Related graft donors supplied nonmyeloablative bone marrow transplants, and mixed chimerism was transient.

General observations from the study: Expanding Tregs on activated donor B cells appeared to best identify donor-specific TCRbeta clones. Changing PCR primers prevented nucleotide comparison between some patients' samples.

Using immunoSEQ multiplex PCR, the repertoire was profiled, and TCRdb retains in-frame clones only, with some absent. The table lists 10,000 to 11,000 clones, about 90% of them singletons, with approximately 6.2% in the top ten. The clonotype originates from a human patient who received a combined kidney and bone marrow transplant. The sequencing used Tregs from blood cultured with allogeneic cells, collected before the transplant. The J gene is TRBJ2-7, the V gene TRBV6-6; the match to TRBD2 covers 7 bases. Here the CDR3 DNA reads TGTGCCAGCAGATCGAGCGGGACCCTCTACGAGCAGTACTTC. It yields the protein CASRSSGTLYEQYF.